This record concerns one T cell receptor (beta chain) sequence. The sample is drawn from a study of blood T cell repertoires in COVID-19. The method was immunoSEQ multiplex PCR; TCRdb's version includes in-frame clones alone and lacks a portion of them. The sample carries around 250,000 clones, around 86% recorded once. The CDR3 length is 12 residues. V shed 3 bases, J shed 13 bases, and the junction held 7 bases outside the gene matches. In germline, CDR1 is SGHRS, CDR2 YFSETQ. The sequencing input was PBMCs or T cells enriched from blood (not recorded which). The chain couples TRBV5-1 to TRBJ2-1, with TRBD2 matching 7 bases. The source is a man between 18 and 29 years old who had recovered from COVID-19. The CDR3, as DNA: TGCGCCAGCAGCTCACCACCGGGGGGTCAGTTCTTC. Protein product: CASSSPPGGQFF.